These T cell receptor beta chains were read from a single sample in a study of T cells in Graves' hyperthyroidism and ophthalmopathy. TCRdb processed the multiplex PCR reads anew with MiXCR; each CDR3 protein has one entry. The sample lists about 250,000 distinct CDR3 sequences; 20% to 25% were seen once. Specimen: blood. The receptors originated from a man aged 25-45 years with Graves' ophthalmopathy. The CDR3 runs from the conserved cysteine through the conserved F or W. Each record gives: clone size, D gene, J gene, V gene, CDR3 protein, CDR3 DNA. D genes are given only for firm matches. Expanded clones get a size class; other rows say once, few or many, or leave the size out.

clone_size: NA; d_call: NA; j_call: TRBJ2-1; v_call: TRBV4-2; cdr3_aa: CASSQDRKLYNEQFF; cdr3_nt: TGTGCCAGCAGCCAAGATCGTAAGCTTTACAATGAGCAGTTCTTC
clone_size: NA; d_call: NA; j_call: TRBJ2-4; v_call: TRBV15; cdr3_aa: CATSRDLNDDGRNIQYF; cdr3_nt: TGTGCCACCAGCAGAGATCTGAACGACGATGGGCGGAACATTCAGTACTTC
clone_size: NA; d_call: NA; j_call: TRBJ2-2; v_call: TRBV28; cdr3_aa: CASSLWAPGELFF; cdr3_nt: TGTGCCAGCAGTTTATGGGCTCCCGGGGAGCTGTTTTTT
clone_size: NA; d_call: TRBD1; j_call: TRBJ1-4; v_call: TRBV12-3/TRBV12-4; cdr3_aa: CASSPDGAGGKLFF; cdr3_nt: TGTGCCAGCAGTCCGGACGGTGCAGGGGGAAAACTGTTTTTT
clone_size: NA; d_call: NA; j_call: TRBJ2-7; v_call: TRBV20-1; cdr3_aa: CGAADGDSHEQYF; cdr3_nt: TGCGGTGCCGCGGACGGGGACTCCCACGAGCAGTACTTC
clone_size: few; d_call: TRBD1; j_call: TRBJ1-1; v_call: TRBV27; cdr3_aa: CASSRQGSEAFF; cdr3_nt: TGTGCCAGCAGCAGACAGGGCTCTGAAGCTTTCTTT
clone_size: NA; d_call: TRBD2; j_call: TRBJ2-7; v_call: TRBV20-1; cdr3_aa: CSARGLAGDYEQYF; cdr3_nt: TGCAGTGCTAGGGGACTAGCGGGGGACTACGAGCAGTACTTC
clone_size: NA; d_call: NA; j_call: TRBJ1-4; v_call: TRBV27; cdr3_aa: CATKRAWGNEKLFF; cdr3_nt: TGTGCCACCAAACGGGCATGGGGCAATGAAAAACTGTTTTTT
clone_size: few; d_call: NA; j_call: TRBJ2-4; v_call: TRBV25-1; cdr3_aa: CASSPPRAKNIQYF; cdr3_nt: TGTGCCAGCAGCCCACCTAGAGCCAAAAACATTCAGTACTTC
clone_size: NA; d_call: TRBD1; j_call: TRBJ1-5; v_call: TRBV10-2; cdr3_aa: CASKRTGDNQPQHF; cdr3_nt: TGCGCCAGCAAAAGGACAGGGGACAATCAGCCCCAGCATTTT
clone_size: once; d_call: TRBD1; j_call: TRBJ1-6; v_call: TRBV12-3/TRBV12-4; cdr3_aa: CASSWGQGSAPLHF; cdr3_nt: TGTGCCAGCAGTTGGGGACAGGGTTCGGCACCCCTCCACTTT
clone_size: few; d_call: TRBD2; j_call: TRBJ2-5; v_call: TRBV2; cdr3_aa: CASSVGLAGANQETQYF; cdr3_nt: TGTGCCAGCAGTGTCGGACTAGCGGGAGCTAACCAAGAGACCCAGTACTTC
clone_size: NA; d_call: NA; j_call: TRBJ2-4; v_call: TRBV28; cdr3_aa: CASSAPGAAKNIQYF; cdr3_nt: TGTGCCAGCAGTGCCCCAGGGGCGGCCAAAAACATTCAGTACTTC
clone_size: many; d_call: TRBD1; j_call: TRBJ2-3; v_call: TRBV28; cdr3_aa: CASRRDRPSDTQYF; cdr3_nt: TGTGCCAGCAGGCGGGACAGGCCCTCAGATACGCAGTATTTT
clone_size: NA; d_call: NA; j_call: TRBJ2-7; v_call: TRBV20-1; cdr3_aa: CSARVFGGPYEQYF; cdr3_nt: TGCAGTGCTAGAGTTTTTGGGGGACCCTACGAGCAGTACTTC